This TCR beta chain was profiled in a study of T cell responses to AZD1222 COVID-19 vaccine. Study overall: Second doses at about 4 or about 12 weeks were pooled. Points from the study as a whole: It was only 6 or 7 AZD1222 recipients who were seropositive at baseline.

As for this clone: Antigen specificity is unknown.

The CDR3 is 18 amino acids. With 0 bases clipped from V and 2 bases from J, the junction kept 10 bases outside the gene matches. Per the germline V gene, CDR1 is WNHNN and CDR2 is SYGVQD (reference sequence). The data were produced by immunoSEQ multiplex PCR, yet TCRdb's version contains in-frame clones alone and is incomplete. Here the sample spans roughly 180,000 clones, 88% being singletons. The gene calls are TRBV10-1 and TRBJ2-5; 9 bases are shared with TRBD2. The sequencing used peripheral blood, collected on day 0 of AZD1222 vaccination. This sequence was found in an adult in good health. The CDR3 protein is CASSESRQRGEPQETQYF. In nucleotides, the CDR3 is TGCGCCAGCAGTGAGTCCCGGCAGCGGGGGGAACCTCAAGAGACCCAGTACTTC.